The following is a T cell receptor (beta chain) sequence with its context. The sample comes from a study of blood T cell repertoires in COVID-19. Study details: Nucleic acid was either cDNA or gDNA, and it came from T cells, B-cell-depleted T cells, or PBMCs.

Libraries were prepared by immunoSEQ multiplex PCR; TCRdb keeps only in-frame clonotypes and omits some of them. The sample lists around 270,000 clones, around 90% occurring once. The CDR3 is 11 residues long. Trimming shortened V by 3 bases and J by 9 bases, and 6 bases separated the two germline ends. The TCR sequence derives from a woman aged 55 to 70 with COVID-19, enrolled during active disease. The rearrangement joins TRBV12-3 or TRBV12-4 to TRBJ1-3; tentative D call: TRBD1 (5 bases). The material sequenced was peripheral blood. CDR3 nucleotides: TGTGCCAGCAGTTTTAGGGGCACCATATATTTT. This encodes CASSFRGTIYF.